This TCR beta chain was recovered during a study of blood T cell repertoires in COVID-19 (TCRdb year 2020). Notes on the research overall: Samples covering the acute and convalescent phases of COVID-19 were provided by collaborators in the United States, Italy and Spain. The prospective study material was composed of cDNA or gDNA derived from T cells, B-cell-depleted T cells, or PBMCs. The dataset comprised deeply sampled blood TCRbeta repertoires from subjects exposed to, actively infected with, or recovered from COVID-19. The repertoires were released in a freely available public database meant as a resource for research on the immune response to SARS-CoV-2. The samples were drawn from two sources: the first 160 participants of the ongoing ImmuneRACE study, and some 1,300 subjects contributed by 6 global collaborators. Nearly every sample came with metadata listing a de-identified subject ID, COVID-19 status, age in years and sex. Where available, HLA class I and class II types were obtained from metadata supplied by the sample provider rather than from assay-based typing. Results and caveats for the whole study, not just this receptor: The amount of clinical and demographic metadata varied by source and participant and was provided uncurated.

In the case of this clone: What this receptor recognizes is not known. Base qualities are not recorded, but no much larger clone differs from it by a single base.

The immunoSEQ Assay, a bias-controlled multiplex PCR, was used to amplify TCRbeta CDR3 regions from genomic DNA. Under the source paper's analysis protocol: Nucleated cell counts per sample were estimated from amplification of reference gene primers within the assay. To quantify the absolute abundance of each unique TCRbeta CDR3 rearrangement, sequence reads were collapsed and filtered. For each sample, productive Simpson clonality was calculated as the square root of Simpson's diversity index over productive rearrangements. TCRdb's version of the immuneACCESS table is confined to in-frame rearrangements and falls short of the full clone set. An unresolved V gene accounts for under half of the shortfall where checked; the remainder is of unknown origin. V, J and clone size were drawn from that table, and D and trimming were deduced from the DNA. In this sample the table shows roughly 24,000 clones, roughly nine tenths of which occur a single time. The ten biggest clones cover over 25% of the sample.

Whole blood was collected in K2EDTA tubes by collaborating institutions according to the institutions' own protocols. For TCRbeta analysis, collaborator samples were shipped as frozen whole blood, as isolated PBMCs, or as DNA extracted from either sample type. Sequenced sample: peripheral blood. The receptor's source is a woman aged 70-85 years with active COVID-19.

The sequenced DNA: TGTGCCAGCAGTCAACAGGGCGGGCCCTACGAGCAGTACTTC. Its coded protein is CASSQQGGPYEQYF. The rearrangement joined TRBV6-5 to TRBJ2-7, with TRBD1 as a weak D call on 6 bases. The CDR3 sequence holds 14 residues, the cysteine and phenylalanine included. The read is trimmed to its CDR3 DNA, 42 bases read in frame from base 1. V sheds 5 bases and J sheds 2 bases, leaving 13 bases between their ends. CDR1 and CDR2 are read off the germline V gene as MNHEY and SVGAGI.